The next 11 T cell receptor beta chains were all read from a single sample in a study of cytomegalovirus exposure and HLA in healthy donors. Both 60 Vbeta primers and 13 Jbeta primers went into the PCR. Method: immunoSEQ multiplex PCR; TCRdb's copy keeps in-frame clones and lacks some. This sample yields about 82,000 clones, of which 74% are seen a single time; approximately 20% belongs to the top ten. The source material was PBMCs. The receptor set was obtained from a man aged 25-45 years in good health and CMV-seropositive.

This clone was observed a single time. The chain links TRBV6-5 to TRBJ2-3; a possible D gene is TRBD1 (6 bases). The CDR3 is 15 amino acids. The germline gives CDR1 MNHEY, CDR2 SVGAGI. The V gene lost 4 bases and the J gene lost 11 bases, with 22 bases spanning the gap. The CDR3 is CASSFGTRSGGLQYF. The CDR3 DNA is TGTGCCAGCAGTTTTGGGACAAGGTCTGGCGGACTGCAGTATTTT.

This clone was picked up a small number of times. J is TRBJ1-1 and V is TRBV6-1; maybe TRBD1 (5 bases). Germline V gene sequence: CDR1 MNHNS, CDR2 SASEGT. The V end was cut by 6 bases, the J end by 1 base, with 12 bases between. The CDR3 totals 14 residues. The CDR3 reads CASRQTDRNTEAFF. The CDR3 nucleotides read TGTGCCAGCAGACAAACCGACAGGAACACTGAAGCTTTCTTT.

V is TRBV25-1 and J is TRBJ2-2; 7 positions agree with TRBD1. There are 15 residues in the CDR3. Per the germline V gene, CDR1 is MGHDK and CDR2 is SYGVNS. The V segment lost 7 bases and the J segment 7 bases; nucleotides outside the gene matches: 12. The CDR3 region has the DNA TGTGCCAGCACGTTCGACAGGGAATTAGGCGGGGAGCTGTTTTTT. Amino acid sequence: CASTFDRELGGELFF. The full variable domain, rest sourced from reference TRBV25-1 and TRBJ2-2, is EADIYQTPRYLVIGTGKKITLECSQTMGHDKMYWYQQDPGMELHLIHYSYGVNSTEKGDLSSESTVSRIRTEHFPLTLESARPSHTSQYLCASTFDRELGGELFFGEGSRLTVL.

The J gene is TRBJ1-1, the V gene TRBV9, with D unclear. CDR1 is SGDLS and CDR2 is YYNGEE in the germline V gene. The V end was cut by 2 bases, the J end by 1 base, with 6 bases between. This CDR3 spans 13 amino acids. The CDR3 DNA reads TGTGCCAGCAGCGTCTACCAGAACACTGAAGCTTTCTTT. Protein: CASSVYQNTEAFF.

The count of this clone is one. The chain uses TRBV4-3 and TRBJ2-2, with D tentatively TRBD2 (6 bases). CDR1 is LGHNA, CDR2 YSLEER, per germline. V shed 3 bases and J shed 7 bases, with 21 bases lying between them. This CDR3 region has 17 residues. The CDR3 DNA sequence: TGCGCCAGCAGCCACGATTGGGGGGAGAAGTTAGGCGGGGAGCTGTTTTTT. Its protein product is CASSHDWGEKLGGELFF.

The chain is built from TRBV2 and TRBJ2-5; TRBD2 matches 9 bases. The J call may be incorrect, as the DNA end agrees better with TRBJ2-7. The CDR3 sequence is 17 residues long. The germline V gene has CDR1 SNHLY and CDR2 FYNNEI. CDR3 residues: CASSEETSGPKVYEQYF. The CDR3 coding sequence is TGTGCCAGCAGTGAGGAGACTAGCGGCCCGAAAGTCTACGAGCAGTACTTC.

The chain combines TRBV2 with TRBJ2-1, with D perhaps TRBD2 (6 bases). CDR3 size: 11 residues. Germline assignment: CDR1 SNHLY and CDR2 FYNNEI. The V end lost 8 bases, the J end lost 10 bases, and 12 bases lay between the germline ends. The CDR3 protein is CASQPGLEQFF. The CDR3 nucleotides read TGTGCCAGCCAGCCGGGACTCGAGCAGTTCTTC.

This clone was seen only a few times. This sequence joins TRBV5-1 and TRBJ1-1; weak D call: TRBD1 (5 bases). The CDR3 length is 12 residues. CDR1 SGHRS and CDR2 YFSETQ come from the germline V gene. V was trimmed by 8 bases and J by 4 bases, leaving 12 bases between them. The DNA of the CDR3 is TGCGCCAGGGTTTCCGGGGGCACTGAAGCTTTCTTT. It specifies CARVSGGTEAFF.

V is TRBV6-6 and J is TRBJ2-1; no clear D gene. Per germline, CDR1 MNHNY and CDR2 SVGAGI (reference sequence). The V gene lost 2 bases and the J gene lost 8 bases, with 13 bases spanning the gap. The length of the CDR3 is 14 residues. CDR3 amino acids: CASSYNPQSHEQFF. The CDR3 DNA sequence: TGTGCCAGCAGTTACAATCCCCAGTCCCATGAGCAGTTCTTC.

The genes are TRBV9 and TRBJ1-4; D is unclear. The CDR3 length is 14 residues. V was clipped by 4 bases and J by 5 bases, with 12 bases between them. The V gene's germline CDR1 is SGDLS and CDR2 YYNGEE. The CDR3 coding sequence is TGTGCCAGCAGCCCCACGGGTCCAAATGAAAAACTGTTTTTT. This translates into CASSPTGPNEKLFF.

With regard to this clone: This same CDR3 is encoded by further DNA sequences in the sample. The gene calls are TRBV7-2 and TRBJ1-4, with D hard to call. The CDR3 length is 14 residues. Germline-derived CDR1 and CDR2 are SGHTA and FQGNSA. V lost 5 bases, J lost 6 bases, and 13 bases lay in between. The DNA of the CDR3 is TGTGCCAGCAGCCCCGGGGAGGGCTATGAAAAACTGTTTTTT. This sequence encodes CASSPGEGYEKLFF.